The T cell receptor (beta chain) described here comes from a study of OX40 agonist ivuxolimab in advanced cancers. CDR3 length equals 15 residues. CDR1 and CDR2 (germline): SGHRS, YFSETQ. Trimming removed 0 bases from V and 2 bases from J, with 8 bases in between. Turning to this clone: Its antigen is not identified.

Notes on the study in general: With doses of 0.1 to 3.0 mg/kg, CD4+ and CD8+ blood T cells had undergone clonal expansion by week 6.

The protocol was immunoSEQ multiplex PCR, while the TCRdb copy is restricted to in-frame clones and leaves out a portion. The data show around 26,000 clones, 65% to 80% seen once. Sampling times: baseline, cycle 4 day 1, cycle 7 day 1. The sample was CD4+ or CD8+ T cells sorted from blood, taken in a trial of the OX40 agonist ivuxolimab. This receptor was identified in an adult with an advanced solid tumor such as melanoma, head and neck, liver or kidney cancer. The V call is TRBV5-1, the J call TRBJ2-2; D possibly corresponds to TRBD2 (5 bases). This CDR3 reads CASSLGSGNTGELFF. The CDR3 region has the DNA TGCGCCAGCAGCTTGGGGAGCGGTAACACCGGGGAGCTGTTTTTT.